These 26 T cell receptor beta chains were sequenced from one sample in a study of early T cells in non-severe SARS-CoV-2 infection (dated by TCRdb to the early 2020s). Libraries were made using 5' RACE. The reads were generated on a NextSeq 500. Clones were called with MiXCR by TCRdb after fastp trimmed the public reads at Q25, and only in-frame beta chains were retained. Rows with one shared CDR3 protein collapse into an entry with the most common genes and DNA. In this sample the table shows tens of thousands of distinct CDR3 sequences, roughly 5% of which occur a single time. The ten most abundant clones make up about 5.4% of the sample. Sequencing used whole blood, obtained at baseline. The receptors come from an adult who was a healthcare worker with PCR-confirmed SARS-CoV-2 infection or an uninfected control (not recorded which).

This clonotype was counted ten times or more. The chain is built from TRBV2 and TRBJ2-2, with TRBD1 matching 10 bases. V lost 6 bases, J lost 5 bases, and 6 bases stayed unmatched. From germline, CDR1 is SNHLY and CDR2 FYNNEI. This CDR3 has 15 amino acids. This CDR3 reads CASRGGTGDTGELFF. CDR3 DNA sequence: TGTGCCAGCAGGGGCGGGACAGGGGATACCGGGGAGCTGTTTTTT.

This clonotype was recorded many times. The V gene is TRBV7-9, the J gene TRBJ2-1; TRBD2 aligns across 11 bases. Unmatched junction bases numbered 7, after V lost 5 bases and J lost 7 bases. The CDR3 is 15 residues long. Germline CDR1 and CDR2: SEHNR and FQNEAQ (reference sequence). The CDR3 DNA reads TGTGCCAGCAGCAGGACTAGCGGGCCAAGTAATGAGCAGTTCTTC. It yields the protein CASSRTSGPSNEQFF.

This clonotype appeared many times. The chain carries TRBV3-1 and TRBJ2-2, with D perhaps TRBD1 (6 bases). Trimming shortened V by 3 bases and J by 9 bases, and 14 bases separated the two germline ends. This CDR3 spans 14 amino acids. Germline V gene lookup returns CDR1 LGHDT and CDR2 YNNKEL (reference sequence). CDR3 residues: CASSQDRNSRELFF. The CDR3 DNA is TGTGCCAGCAGCCAGGACAGAAATTCCCGGGAGCTGTTTTTT.

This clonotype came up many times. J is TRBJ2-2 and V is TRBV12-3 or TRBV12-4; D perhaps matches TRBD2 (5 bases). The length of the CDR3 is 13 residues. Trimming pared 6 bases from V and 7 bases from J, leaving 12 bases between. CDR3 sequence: CASRADGRGELFF. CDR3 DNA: TGTGCCAGCAGAGCGGACGGGCGCGGGGAGCTGTTTTTT.

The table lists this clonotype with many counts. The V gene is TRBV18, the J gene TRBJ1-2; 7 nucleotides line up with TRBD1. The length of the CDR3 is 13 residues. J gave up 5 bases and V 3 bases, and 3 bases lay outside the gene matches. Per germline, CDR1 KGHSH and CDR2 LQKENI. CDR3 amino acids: CASSPDREYGYTF. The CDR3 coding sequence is TGTGCCAGCTCACCCGACAGGGAATATGGCTACACCTTC.

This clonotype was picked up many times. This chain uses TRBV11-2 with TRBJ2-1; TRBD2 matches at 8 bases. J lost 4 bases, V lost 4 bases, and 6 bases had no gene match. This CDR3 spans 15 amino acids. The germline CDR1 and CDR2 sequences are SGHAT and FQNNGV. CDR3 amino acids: CASSSEAGVYNEQFF. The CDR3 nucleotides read TGTGCCAGCAGCTCAGAAGCGGGAGTTTACAATGAGCAGTTCTTC.

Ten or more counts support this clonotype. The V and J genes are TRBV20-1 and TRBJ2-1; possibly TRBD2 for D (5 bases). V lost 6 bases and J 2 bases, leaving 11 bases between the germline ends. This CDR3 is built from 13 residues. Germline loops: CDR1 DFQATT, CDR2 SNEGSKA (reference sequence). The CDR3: CSARLITYNEQFF. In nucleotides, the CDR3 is TGCAGTGCCCGACTAATTACCTACAATGAGCAGTTCTTC.

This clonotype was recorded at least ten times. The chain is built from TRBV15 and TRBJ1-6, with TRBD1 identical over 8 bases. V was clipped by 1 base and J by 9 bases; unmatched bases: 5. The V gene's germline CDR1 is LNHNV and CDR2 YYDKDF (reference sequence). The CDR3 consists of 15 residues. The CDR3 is CATSRVDRVSSPLHF. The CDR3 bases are TGTGCCACCAGCAGAGTGGACAGGGTGAGTTCACCCCTCCACTTT.

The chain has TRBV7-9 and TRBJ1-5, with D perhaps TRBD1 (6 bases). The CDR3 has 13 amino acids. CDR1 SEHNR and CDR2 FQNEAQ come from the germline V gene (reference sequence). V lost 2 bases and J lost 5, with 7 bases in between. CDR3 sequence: CASSLKGDQPQHF. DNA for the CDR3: TGTGCCAGCAGCTTAAAGGGGGATCAGCCCCAGCATTTT.

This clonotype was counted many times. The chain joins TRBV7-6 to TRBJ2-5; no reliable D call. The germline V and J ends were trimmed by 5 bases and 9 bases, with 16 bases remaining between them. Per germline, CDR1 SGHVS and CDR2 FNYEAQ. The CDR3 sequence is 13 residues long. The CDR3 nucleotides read TGTGCCAGCAGCGAAGCTACCCCACGGTCCCAGTACTTC. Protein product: CASSEATPRSQYF.

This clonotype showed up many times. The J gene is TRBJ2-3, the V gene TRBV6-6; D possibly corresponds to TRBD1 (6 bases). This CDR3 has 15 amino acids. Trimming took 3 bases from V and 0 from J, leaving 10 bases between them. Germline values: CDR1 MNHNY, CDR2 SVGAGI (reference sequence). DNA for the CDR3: TGTGCCAGCAGTTATCAGGGGACGAGCACAGATACGCAGTATTTT. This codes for CASSYQGTSTDTQYF.

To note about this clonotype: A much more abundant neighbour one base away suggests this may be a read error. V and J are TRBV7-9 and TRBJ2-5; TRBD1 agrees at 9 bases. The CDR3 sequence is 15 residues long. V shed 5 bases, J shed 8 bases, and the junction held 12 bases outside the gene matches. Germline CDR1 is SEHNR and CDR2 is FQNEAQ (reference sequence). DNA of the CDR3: TGTGCCAGCAGCACTGAACAGGGGGCTGGTGACACCCAGTACTTC. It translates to CASSTEQGAGDTQYF. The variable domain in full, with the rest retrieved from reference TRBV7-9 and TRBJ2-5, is DTGVSQNPRHKITKRGQNVTFRCDPISEHNRLYWYRQTLGQGPEFLTYFQNEAQLEKSRLLSDRFSAERPKGSFSTLEIQRTEQGDSAMYLCASSTEQGAGDTQYFGPGTRLLVL.

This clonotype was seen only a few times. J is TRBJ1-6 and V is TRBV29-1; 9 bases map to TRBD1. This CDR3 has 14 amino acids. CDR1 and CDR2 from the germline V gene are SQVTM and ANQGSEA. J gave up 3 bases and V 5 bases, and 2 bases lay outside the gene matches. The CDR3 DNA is TGCAGCGTTCGGGACAGGGACTATAATTCACCCCTCCACTTT. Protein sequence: CSVRDRDYNSPLHF.

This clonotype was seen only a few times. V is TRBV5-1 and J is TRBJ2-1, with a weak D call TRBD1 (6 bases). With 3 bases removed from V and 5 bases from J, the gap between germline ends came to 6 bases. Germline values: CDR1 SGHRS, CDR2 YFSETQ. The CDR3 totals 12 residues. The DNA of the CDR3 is TGCGCCAGCAGCTCAGGGGACAATGAGCAGTTCTTC. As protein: CASSSGDNEQFF.

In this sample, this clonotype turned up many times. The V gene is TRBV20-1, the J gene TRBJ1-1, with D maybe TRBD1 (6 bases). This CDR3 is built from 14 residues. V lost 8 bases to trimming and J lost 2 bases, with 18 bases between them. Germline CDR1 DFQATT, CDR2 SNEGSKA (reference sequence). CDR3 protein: CSPSYQGLNTEAFF. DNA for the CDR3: TGCAGTCCCTCGTATCAGGGGCTCAACACTGAAGCTTTCTTT.

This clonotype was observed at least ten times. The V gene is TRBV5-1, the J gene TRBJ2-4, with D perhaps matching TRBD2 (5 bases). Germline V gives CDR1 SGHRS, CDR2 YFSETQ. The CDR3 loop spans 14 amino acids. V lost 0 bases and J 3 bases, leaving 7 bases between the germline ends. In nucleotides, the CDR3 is TGCGCCAGCAGCTTGGGAGAGGGCAAAAACATTCAGTACTTC. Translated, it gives CASSLGEGKNIQYF. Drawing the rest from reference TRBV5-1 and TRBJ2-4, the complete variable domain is KAGVTQTPRYLIKTRGQQVTLSCSPISGHRSVSWYQQTPGQGLQFLFEYFSETQRNKGNFPGRFSGRQFSNSRSEMNVSTLELGDSALYLCASSLGEGKNIQYFGAGTRLSVL.

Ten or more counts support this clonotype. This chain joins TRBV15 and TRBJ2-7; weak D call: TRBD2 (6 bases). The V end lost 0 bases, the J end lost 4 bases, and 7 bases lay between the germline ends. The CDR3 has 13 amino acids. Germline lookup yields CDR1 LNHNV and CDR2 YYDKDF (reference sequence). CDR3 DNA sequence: TGTGCCACCAGCAGAGAGGAGGGTTACGAGCAGTACTTC. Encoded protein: CATSREEGYEQYF. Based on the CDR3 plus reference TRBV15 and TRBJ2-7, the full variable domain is DAMVIQNPRYQVTQFGKPVTLSCSQTLNHNVMYWYQQKSSQAPKLLFHYYDKDFNNEADTPDNFQSRRPNTSFCFLDIRSPGLGDTAMYLCATSREEGYEQYFGPGTRLTVT.

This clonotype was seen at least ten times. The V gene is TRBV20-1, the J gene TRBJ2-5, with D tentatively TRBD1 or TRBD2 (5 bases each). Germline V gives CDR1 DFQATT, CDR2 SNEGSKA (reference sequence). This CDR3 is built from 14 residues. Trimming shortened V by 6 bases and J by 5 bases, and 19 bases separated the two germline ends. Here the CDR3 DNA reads TGCAGTGCGCGAGGGGTCCCAGGTCGGGAGACCCAGTACTTC. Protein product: CSARGVPGRETQYF.

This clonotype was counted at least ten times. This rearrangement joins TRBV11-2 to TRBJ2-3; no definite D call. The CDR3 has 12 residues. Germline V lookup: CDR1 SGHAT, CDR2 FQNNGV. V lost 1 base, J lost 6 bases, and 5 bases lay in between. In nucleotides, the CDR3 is TGTGCCAGCAGCTTAGTGGGGGATACGCAGTATTTT. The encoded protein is CASSLVGDTQYF.

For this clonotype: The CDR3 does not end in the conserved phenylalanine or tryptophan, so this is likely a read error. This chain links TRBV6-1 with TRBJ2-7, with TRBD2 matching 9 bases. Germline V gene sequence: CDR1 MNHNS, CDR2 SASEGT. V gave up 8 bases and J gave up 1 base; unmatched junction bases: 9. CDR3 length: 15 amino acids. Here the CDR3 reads CASSTLAGDSYEQYS. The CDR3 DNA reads TGTGCCAGCTCGACCTTAGCGGGGGATTCCTACGAGCAGTACTCC.

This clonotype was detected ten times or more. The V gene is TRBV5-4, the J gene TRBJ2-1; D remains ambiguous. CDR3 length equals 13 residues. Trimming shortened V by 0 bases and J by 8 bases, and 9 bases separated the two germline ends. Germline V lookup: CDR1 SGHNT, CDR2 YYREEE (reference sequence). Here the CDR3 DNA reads TGTGCCAGCAGCTTGGGCAGTACGGATGAGCAGTTCTTC. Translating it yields CASSLGSTDEQFF.

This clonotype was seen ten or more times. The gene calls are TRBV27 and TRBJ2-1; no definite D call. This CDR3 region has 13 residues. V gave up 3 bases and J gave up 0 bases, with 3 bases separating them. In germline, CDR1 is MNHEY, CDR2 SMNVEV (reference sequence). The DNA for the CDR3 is TGTGCCAGCAGTTTGCGCTCCTACAATGAGCAGTTCTTC. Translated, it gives CASSLRSYNEQFF.

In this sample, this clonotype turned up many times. The CDR3 protein is CASSEFSGRLQETQYF. The CDR3 DNA follows: TGTGCCAGCAGTGAATTTAGCGGGAGACTACAAGAGACCCAGTACTTC. The chain couples TRBV2 to TRBJ2-5, with 9 nucleotides matching TRBD2. CDR3 length: 16 amino acids. With 2 bases clipped from V and 2 bases from J, the junction kept 6 bases outside the gene matches. Germline-derived CDR1 and CDR2 are SNHLY and FYNNEI. The full variable domain, in which reference TRBV2 and TRBJ2-5 provide the parts outside the CDR3, is EPEVTQTPSHQVTQMGQEVILRCVPISNHLYFYWYRQILGQKVEFLVSFYNNEISEKSEIFDDQFSVERPDGSNFTLKIRSTKLEDSAMYFCASSEFSGRLQETQYFGPGTRLLVL.

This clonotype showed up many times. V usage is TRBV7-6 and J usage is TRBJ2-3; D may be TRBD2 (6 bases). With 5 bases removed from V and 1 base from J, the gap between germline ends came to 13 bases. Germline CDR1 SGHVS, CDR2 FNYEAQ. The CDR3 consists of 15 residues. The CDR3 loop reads CASSPRERGTDTQYF. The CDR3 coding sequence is TGTGCCAGCAGCCCCAGGGAGCGGGGCACAGATACGCAGTATTTT.

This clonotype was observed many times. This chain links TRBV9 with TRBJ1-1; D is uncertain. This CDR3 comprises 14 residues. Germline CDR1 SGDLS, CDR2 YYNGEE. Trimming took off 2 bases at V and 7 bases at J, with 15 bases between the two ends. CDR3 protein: CASSVGSRSGEAFF. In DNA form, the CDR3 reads TGTGCCAGCAGCGTCGGGTCGAGGTCCGGTGAAGCTTTCTTT. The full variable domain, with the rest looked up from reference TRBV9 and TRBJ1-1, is DSGVTQTPKHLITATGQRVTLRCSPRSGDLSVYWYQQSLDQGLQFLIQYYNGEERAKGNILERFSAQQFPDLHSELNLSSLELGDSALYFCASSVGSRSGEAFFGQGTRLTVV.

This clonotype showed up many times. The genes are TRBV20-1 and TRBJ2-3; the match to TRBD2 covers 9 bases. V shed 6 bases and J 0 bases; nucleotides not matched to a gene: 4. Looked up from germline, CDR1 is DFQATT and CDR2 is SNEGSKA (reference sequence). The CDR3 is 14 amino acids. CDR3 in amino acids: CSALTSGSTDTQYF. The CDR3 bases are TGCAGTGCCCTGACTAGCGGTAGCACAGATACGCAGTATTTT.